The clone carrying this TCR beta chain is labeled as medium-sized. Its target is unknown. From blood, about 220-500 ng of genomic DNA served as TRB template. The record originates from a study of T and B cells in COVID-19 patients. Overall study context: Of approximately 20 active-infection patients, 15 to 19 carried comorbidities linked to unfavorable COVID-19 outcome.

Points from the study as a whole: In COVID-19 patients, T cell receptor beta variable and joining gene use was reportedly strongly skewed. At recovery TRB diversity and richness exceeded healthy donors, after highly clonal active COVID-19 repertoires.

BIOMED2 TRB-A/B primer pools were used in multiplex TRB PCR. One entry per CDR3 protein results from TCRdb running MiXCR on the multiplex PCR reads. The sample includes several thousand distinct CDR3 sequences, under 30% of them seen just once. The TCR comes from a human donor with active COVID-19. Sequencing was performed on blood.

In DNA form, the CDR3 reads TGTGCCAGCTCAGATATAGGCGCCGGGGAGCTGTTTTTT. It encodes CASSDIGAGELFF. The genes are TRBV18 and TRBJ2-2; D is uncertain. Trimming shortened V by 5 bases and J by 6 bases, and 10 bases separated the two germline ends. Germline lookup yields CDR1 KGHSH and CDR2 LQKENI. This CDR3 is 13 amino acids long.